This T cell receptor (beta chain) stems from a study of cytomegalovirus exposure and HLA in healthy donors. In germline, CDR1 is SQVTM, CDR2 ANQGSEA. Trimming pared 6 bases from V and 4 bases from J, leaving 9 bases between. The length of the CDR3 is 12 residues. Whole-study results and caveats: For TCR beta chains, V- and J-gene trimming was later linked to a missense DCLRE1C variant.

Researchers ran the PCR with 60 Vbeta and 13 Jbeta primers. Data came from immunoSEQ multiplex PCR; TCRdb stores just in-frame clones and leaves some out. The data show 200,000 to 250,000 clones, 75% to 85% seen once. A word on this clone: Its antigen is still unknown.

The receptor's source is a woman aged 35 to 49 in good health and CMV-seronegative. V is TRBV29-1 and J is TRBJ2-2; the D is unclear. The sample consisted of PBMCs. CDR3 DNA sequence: TGCAGCGTGACTCCGGCCACCGGGGAGCTGTTTTTT. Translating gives CSVTPATGELFF.